This T cell receptor (beta chain) appears in the sequencing data of a study of cytomegalovirus exposure and HLA in healthy donors. The CDR3 sequence is 15 residues long. Germline loops: CDR1 SEHNR, CDR2 FQNEAQ (reference sequence). Trimming cost V 5 bases and J 3 bases; bases outside gene matches: 6. Some clones are missing from TCRdb's copy, which holds only in-frame ones; the method was immunoSEQ multiplex PCR. The table lists 70,000 to 80,000 clones, roughly 94% of them singletons. This receptor was obtained from a woman younger than 35 in good health and CMV-seropositive. Sequencing was done on a sample of PBMCs. The rearrangement uses TRBV7-9 and TRBJ2-2, with 7 nucleotides matching TRBD1. DNA for the CDR3: TGTGCCAGCAGCAGGGACAGTCCCCACACCGGGGAGCTGTTTTTT. Amino acids: CASSRDSPHTGELFF.